This entry features one T cell receptor beta chain sequence. Read coverage stops 3 residues before the CDR3 terminus; the germline J gene supplies the remainder. This sample is drawn from a study of T cells in women clearing cervical HPV infection. Dot-blot hybridization genotyped cervical HPV amplified with MY09/MY11 PCR. CDR3 size: 14 residues. Germline V gives CDR1 SNHLY, CDR2 FYNNEI. The table came from immunoSEQ multiplex PCR; TCRdb's copy has only in-frame clones and leaves some out. The sample shows about 31,000 clones, and 8.4% sits with its ten largest clones. The chain employs TRBV2 and TRBJ2-2; maybe TRBD1 (8 bases). The origin of this receptor is a woman aged 18 to 75 with a cervical HPV16 infection that either progressed to CIN3+ or cleared (not recorded which). Sequencing was done on a sample of blood buffy coat. The sequenced part of the CDR3 DNA is TGTGCCAGCAACACAGGGGGGGTGAATTCACCG. This encodes CASNTGGVNSP. The entire CDR3 reads CASNTGGVNSPLFF.